The following is a T cell receptor beta chain sequence with its context. The antigen this receptor binds is unknown. Per-base qualities were not stored, and no clone one base away is much larger. To sequence the TCRbeta CDR3 region, genomic DNA was isolated from the sorted cells. TCRbeta CDR3 regions were sequenced using the immunoSEQ Assay. What TCRdb holds here is the immuneACCESS table cut down to in-frame rearrangements. Part of the clones is not present; checked against another copy, under half of the missing clones reflect an unresolved V gene, and the others are unexplained. Counted in this sample were under 95,000 clones; around 87% of them appeared once. Roughly 1.3% of the sample lies in the top ten. The germline V gene (reference sequence) provides CDR1 MNHNY and CDR2 SVGAGI. From the cysteine up to the phenylalanine, the CDR3 has a length of 14 residues. Only the CDR3 region is kept as DNA, spanning 42 bases read in frame from base 1. Trimming leaves V shorter by 2 bases and J shorter by 5 bases, with the junction holding 5 bases beyond the gene matches.

This sample is drawn from a study of OX40 agonist ivuxolimab in advanced cancers. With respect to the entire study: The costimulatory receptor OX40 (CD134) was targeted by ivuxolimab, a fully human IgG2 agonistic monoclonal antibody. Intravenous ivuxolimab was administered to patients every 2 weeks at six dose levels: 0.01, 0.1, 0.3, 1.5, 3 and 10 mg/kg. Among the roughly 52 dose-escalation patients, about 19 had hepatocellular carcinoma, 15 or so melanoma, 9 renal cell carcinoma and 9 head and neck cancer. In the dose-escalation cohort, 70% to 90% of patients were male, and the mean age was 60 years with a range of roughly 20 to 79. Prior anti-PD-1, anti-PD-L1 or anti-CTLA-4 therapy was permitted, and checkpoint inhibitors had been received by roughly 42% of dose-escalation patients. Three dose-escalation patients achieved partial responses, one with hepatocellular carcinoma and two with cutaneous melanoma. The point of sequencing TCRbeta in the periphery was to test whether ivuxolimab changed TCR sequence diversity and drove clonal T-cell expansion. The monotherapy dose-escalation portion (N of about 50 patients) of the phase I ivuxolimab trial is reported in the paper. The research as a whole found: Low levels of normalized T-cell clonal expansion were also shown by some nonresponding patients. In the 0.1-3.0 mg/kg groups, partial responders were among the patients with the lowest normalized peripheral clonal expansion, particularly in CD8+ T cells. Antigen specificity was not determined for the clonally expanded peripheral T cells. At doses from 0.1 to 3.0 mg/kg, clonal expansion was seen in both CD4+ and CD8+ blood T cells between baseline and week 6. On average, CD8+ T cells showed more expanded clones than CD4+ T cells after ivuxolimab.

The trial excluded patients who had a history of autoimmune disease or were on systemic immunosuppression. Peripheral blood for TCR sequencing was collected from all dose cohorts at baseline, on cycle 4 day 1, and on cycle 7 day 1. The samples were taken from a phase I, first-in-human, multicenter, open-label dose-escalation trial of ivuxolimab. Adults with locally advanced or metastatic melanoma, renal cell carcinoma, hepatocellular carcinoma or head and neck squamous cell carcinoma were enrolled in the trial. Before TCR sequencing, CD4+ T cells and CD8+ T cells were sorted from peripheral blood as separate populations.

The clonotype was recovered from an adult with an advanced solid tumor such as melanoma, head and neck, liver or kidney cancer. The sequences come from CD4+ or CD8+ T cells sorted from blood, collected in a trial of the OX40 agonist ivuxolimab. The rearrangement combines TRBV6-6 with TRBJ1-2; 7 central bases correspond to TRBD1. The nucleotide sequence is given as TGTGCCAGCAGTTACAGGCAGGGGGGGTATGGCTACACCTTC. This gives the protein CASSYRQGGYGYTF.